This TCR beta chain was documented in a study of tumor-infiltrating lymphocytes in primary liver carcinoma (dated by TCRdb to between 2016 and 2019). A note on the overall study: The five patients, three men and two women aged 30 to 69 years, had hepatocellular carcinoma (four) or combined HCC and intrahepatic cholangiocarcinoma (one). The tumors of the five patients were staged as T1-T3 N0M0, with maximum diameters ranging from roughly 4 to 10 cm. Samples yielded roughly 3.5 to 8 million productive TCRbeta reads; read depth did not differ significantly between tissue types. TCRbeta repertoire sequencing, expression microarrays and whole-exome sequencing were combined in the study across five regions of each liver tumor, with adjacent normal tissue and blood also included. A total of roughly 35 specimens from 5 patients, comprising 25 or so tumor regions, 5 adjacent noncancerous liver tissues and 5 peripheral blood samples, were covered by TCRbeta repertoire sequencing. To link TCRbeta repertoire diversity with the local molecular phenotype, the 25 tumor region samples were profiled using Agilent mRNA microarrays. Repertoires from technical replicates were highly reproducible, with mean shared-clone rates around 0.87 and correlation coefficients above 0.98.

Overall study results and their limits: With just four to six patients in the study, the authors point out that the findings should be validated in a larger study. Only about 8-24% of top clones were present in all five regions of a tumor, suggesting spatial heterogeneity of tumor-infiltrating T cells. Repertoire overlap was found to be higher between tumor regions (mean around 36%) than between tumor-adjacent (around 17%) or tumor-blood (about 14%) pairs, consistent with antigen-driven expansion. Since the samples were bulk and unsorted, there was no way to compare CD4+ and CD8+ T cell repertoires. Only the TCR beta chain was sequenced, which likely underestimates true repertoire diversity because unpaired alpha chains were not captured. Compared with blood, tumors had a significantly larger share of the repertoire taken up by the top 250 clones (p = 0.039).

Without any cell sorting, total RNA and DNA were extracted together from around 18-30 mg of bulk tissue using the AllPrep DNA/RNA mini kit. Surgical resection was performed in China between 2015 and early 2016 on about 5 patients with histopathologically diagnosed primary liver carcinoma. At the time of sampling, the patients had chronic HBV infection and had not received any treatment. Each tumor was sampled at five spatially separated regions: the tumor centre plus the superior, inferior, left-lateral and right-lateral poles. According to histology, viable tumor cells made up more than 75% of every tumor sample. Pieces of fresh tumor and adjacent tissue were cut in half, with one half kept in RNAlater at -80 degrees C and the other half sent for histology. The CDR3 holds 13 amino acids from the cysteine to the phenylalanine. Only the CDR3 DNA stays, 39 bases, in frame from base 1. The germline V gene encodes CDR1 SGHAT and CDR2 FQNNGV.

Starting from around 500 ng total RNA, TCRbeta-specific cDNA was produced by reverse transcription with a constant-region primer and ProtoScript II reverse transcriptase. Three nested multiplex PCR rounds, following a slightly modified ARM-PCR procedure, were used to build the TCRbeta libraries. The first two PCR rounds used multiplex TRBV1-TRBV30 forward primers with a Cbeta reverse primer, each for about 10 cycles. A final 25-cycle PCR with Deep VentR polymerase added sample barcodes and Illumina adapters. Before sequencing, amplicons between 200 and 500 bp were purified from gel using a QIAquick gel extraction kit. An Illumina HiSeq 2500 was used to sequence the TCRbeta amplicons with 250-bp paired-end reads. From the authors' description of their analysis: Reads were quality-trimmed with Trimmomatic v0.33, and paired reads were merged with FLASH v1.2.11 to recover full CDR3 sequences. MiGEC v1.2.1b assigned V, D and J germline segments to the rearranged TCRbeta sequences. VDJtools v1.0.0 computed clonotype statistics and Shannon-Wiener diversity indices. Except for diversity analysis, only each sample's 250 most abundant clonotypes were used in subsequent analyses to reduce sampling bias. The raw public data were reprocessed by TCRdb itself: fastp quality trimming at Q25, MiXCR clonotype calling, in-frame beta chains only. Rows with a matching CDR3 protein are joined into one entry that keeps the most common DNA and genes. V and J calls and clone size were set by TCRdb, not the authors. The sample contains 90,000 to 100,000 distinct CDR3 sequences, around 63% of them found a single time. The ten largest clonotypes hold about 9.2% of the sample.

A note on this clonotype: It lacks a known antigen. Relative to the germline gene, one junction end is altered; a read error may explain this.

Sequencing input: liver tumor tissue from sampling region 5. Taken with the paper, the label for cell subset or site translates to: tumor region T5, tumor centre. The sequence came from a woman in her fifties or sixties with primary liver carcinoma and hepatitis B virus infection. Recombination connected TRBV11-2 to TRBJ1-6; no D segment can be confidently identified. The sequenced DNA: TGTGCCAGCAGTTTTGTGATGAATTCACCCCTCTACTTT. Its protein product is CASSFVMNSPLYF.